This T cell receptor beta chain was observed in a study of cytomegalovirus exposure and HLA in healthy donors. This clone turned up a few times. Germline V CDR1 and CDR2: LGHNA, YSLEER. V was clipped by 0 bases and J by 5 bases, with 13 bases between them. CDR3 length: 16 residues. This PCR relied on a set of 60 Vbeta primers and 13 Jbeta primers. The data were produced by immunoSEQ multiplex PCR, yet TCRdb's version contains in-frame clones alone and is incomplete. This sample has 150,000 to 200,000 clones, with roughly 83% found just once. Material for sequencing was PBMCs. The chain joins TRBV4-3 to TRBJ2-2; D perhaps matches TRBD2 (6 bases). The receptor comes from a woman between 50 and 59 years old in good health and CMV-seronegative. CDR3 sequence: CASSQEVLGGTGELFF. The CDR3 DNA reads as TGCGCCAGCAGCCAAGAAGTTTTGGGGGGAACCGGGGAGCTGTTTTTT.